The rows below give T cell receptor beta chains drawn from one sample of a study of blood T cell repertoires in COVID-19. Repertoires were generated with immunoSEQ multiplex PCR, while TCRdb's copy carries only in-frame clones and drops some. The profile shows tens of thousands of clones, 82% of them singletons. Material for sequencing was peripheral blood. Receptors originate from an older woman with acute or convalescent COVID-19. Both conserved end residues are part of each CDR3. Each record gives: clone size, J gene, V gene, CDR3 protein. Size is omitted from some rows. Given values are once, few, many or a class for expanded clones.

clone_size: NA
j_call: TRBJ2-7
v_call: TRBV3-1/TRBV3-2
cdr3_aa: CASSTQREAYEQYF

clone_size: NA
j_call: TRBJ2-5
v_call: TRBV9
cdr3_aa: CASSVSGETQYF

clone_size: NA
j_call: TRBJ1-5
v_call: TRBV2
cdr3_aa: CASKADIQDYQPQHF

clone_size: NA
j_call: TRBJ2-2
v_call: TRBV7-3
cdr3_aa: CASSPGQAISINTGELFF

clone_size: once
j_call: TRBJ2-1
v_call: TRBV15
cdr3_aa: CATKGQSGNEQFF

clone_size: NA
j_call: TRBJ2-7
v_call: TRBV27
cdr3_aa: CASRRQGYEQYF

clone_size: NA
j_call: TRBJ2-1
v_call: TRBV5-1
cdr3_aa: CASSLASGGAFILNEQFF

clone_size: NA
j_call: TRBJ1-5
v_call: TRBV19
cdr3_aa: CASSIEGAGNQPQHF

clone_size: NA
j_call: TRBJ1-4
v_call: TRBV18
cdr3_aa: CASSQGEGIEKLFF

clone_size: NA
j_call: TRBJ2-1
v_call: TRBV7-9
cdr3_aa: CASTRVVFDEQFF

clone_size: NA
j_call: TRBJ2-1
v_call: TRBV4-3
cdr3_aa: CASSQDFNRAYNEQFF

clone_size: NA
j_call: TRBJ2-3
v_call: TRBV7-3
cdr3_aa: CASSLNPRDTQYF

clone_size: NA
j_call: TRBJ1-4
v_call: TRBV19
cdr3_aa: CASSEGSYGGKLFF

clone_size: NA
j_call: TRBJ2-1
v_call: TRBV5-4
cdr3_aa: CASSPGGTLNEQFF

clone_size: NA
j_call: TRBJ1-6
v_call: TRBV12-5
cdr3_aa: CASGFSLGDDREMNSPLHF

clone_size: few
j_call: TRBJ2-7
v_call: TRBV10-1
cdr3_aa: CASMKGQGFSEQYF

clone_size: once
j_call: TRBJ1-1
v_call: TRBV7-3
cdr3_aa: CASSSMDRMNTEAFF

clone_size: NA
j_call: TRBJ2-7
v_call: TRBV29-1
cdr3_aa: CSVFGTGFYEQYF

clone_size: NA
j_call: TRBJ1-6
v_call: TRBV30
cdr3_aa: CAWNFPRDSPLHF

clone_size: NA
j_call: TRBJ2-3
v_call: TRBV19
cdr3_aa: CASSIGQVKADTQYF

clone_size: NA
j_call: TRBJ2-7
v_call: TRBV7-2
cdr3_aa: CASSQRQDAYEQYF

clone_size: NA
j_call: TRBJ2-7
v_call: TRBV19
cdr3_aa: CASSMTGSEDYEQYF

clone_size: NA
j_call: TRBJ1-2
v_call: TRBV19
cdr3_aa: CASSGGLPLGYGYTF

clone_size: few
j_call: TRBJ2-3
v_call: TRBV5-8
cdr3_aa: CASSLPLSSTDTQYF

clone_size: NA
j_call: TRBJ1-3
v_call: TRBV4-2
cdr3_aa: CASSTGQGAGNTIYF